This T cell receptor beta chain was captured in a study of regulatory T cells in long-lasting Graves disease. General observations from the study: Persistent disease showed a preference for TRBV28, TRBJ1-2 and TRBJ2-5.

V was clipped by 6 bases and J by 8 bases, with 10 bases between them. This CDR3 has 11 residues. This clonotype showed up many times. Antigen unknown. The time point denotes: persistent/refractory GD, antithyroid drugs over 5 years with positive TRAb. Making the TCR library involved RNA that had been extracted from PBMCs. The source of the patients was an endocrinology department in Xi'an, China. EDTA tubes held Nine milliliters of peripheral blood from each patient. Arm-PCR of CDR3 regions and iRepertoire HTBI primers were used to build TCR beta libraries. TCRdb reprocessed the multiplex PCR reads with MiXCR, giving one entry per CDR3 protein. The sample shows about 400,000 distinct CDR3 sequences, under 25% of them seen only once.

Sample: peripheral blood mononuclear cells (PBMCs), taken when the disease was refractory, from a patient treated with antithyroid drugs. The chain is built from TRBV12-3 or TRBV12-4 and TRBJ1-1, with D tentatively TRBD1 (5 bases). This receptor was identified in a female donor with Graves disease. The CDR3 here is CASSHRKEAFF. CDR3 sequence (DNA): TGTGCCAGCAGCCACAGGAAAGAAGCTTTCTTT.